The text below deals with one T cell receptor (beta chain). Its antigen is still unknown. Generated by immunoSEQ multiplex PCR, the TCRdb table keeps only in-frame clones and is missing some. The sample has about 110,000 clones, approximately 92% seen once. This sample is part of a study of T cell responses to AZD1222 COVID-19 vaccine. Study results and limitations: The breadth and depth of Spike-specific TCRs increased once two AZD1222 doses had been given.

Trimming removed 4 bases from V and 3 bases from J, with 15 bases in between. The CDR3 consists of 15 residues. Germline V gene lookup returns CDR1 LGHDT and CDR2 YNNKEL (reference sequence). The sequenced sample was peripheral blood, obtained 28 days after the second AZD1222 dose. The source is an adult who received the AZD1222 COVID-19 vaccine. The rearrangement links TRBV3-1 (or the pseudogene TRBV3-2) to TRBJ2-5, with D perhaps TRBD1 or TRBD2 (5 bases each). Here the CDR3 reads CASSPSVGAEETQYF. The CDR3 DNA reads TGTGCCAGCAGCCCTTCTGTCGGGGCGGAAGAGACCCAGTACTTC.